These 31 T cell receptor beta chains were all obtained from the same sample, sequenced in a study of post-analysis software for immune sequencing data. The TCR beta cDNA libraries carried unique molecular identifiers. TCRdb analysed the PCR reads with MiXCR anew, one entry per CDR3 protein. The sample yields 820,000 or so distinct CDR3 sequences, approximately 57% seen once. Study-level points and caveats: TRBV5-6, TRBV5-1 and TRBV20-1 were among five TRBV segments more frequent in patients than controls.

Their antigens remain unidentified. Material for sequencing was blood. The receptors stem from a girl aged 5-17 years with multiple sclerosis.

The V and J genes are TRBV9 and TRBJ2-3; the match to TRBD1 covers 7 bases. CDR3 length: 18 amino acids. The ends lost 0 bases at V and 0 bases at J; junction bases unmatched: 10. Germline V lookup: CDR1 SGDLS, CDR2 YYNGEE. The CDR3 nucleotides read TGTGCCAGCAGCGTAGGATCAGGGGGACGGGGAAGCACAGATACGCAGTATTTT. Its translation is CASSVGSGGRGSTDTQYF. The complete variable domain, with remaining parts taken from reference TRBV9 and TRBJ2-3, reads DSGVTQTPKHLITATGQRVTLRCSPRSGDLSVYWYQQSLDQGLQFLIQYYNGEERAKGNILERFSAQQFPDLHSELNLSSLELGDSALYFCASSVGSGGRGSTDTQYFGPGTRLTVL.

This clonotype was detected only a few times. The J gene is TRBJ1-1, the V gene TRBV7-9, with D maybe TRBD1 (5 bases). The CDR3 extends over 14 amino acids. Germline values: CDR1 SEHNR, CDR2 FQNEAQ (reference sequence). Between the trimmed V and J ends, which lost 7 bases and 3 bases, there was a span of 15 bases. CDR3 region: CASTIGWGDTEAFF. For the CDR3, the DNA is TGTGCCAGCACCATAGGGTGGGGGGACACTGAAGCTTTCTTT.

The chain employs TRBV6-1 and TRBJ2-7, with 7 bases aligning to TRBD1. Germline CDR1 reads MNHNS; CDR2 reads SASEGT. This CDR3 has 13 residues. The V and J ends lost 8 bases and 1 base, in that order; junction bases with no gene match: 5. DNA for the CDR3: TGTGCCAGCCGAGGGACAGTATCCTACGAGCAGTACTTC. It encodes CASRGTVSYEQYF.

The chain recombines TRBV20-1 with TRBJ2-1; 7 positions match TRBD2. Germline values: CDR1 DFQATT, CDR2 SNEGSKA (reference sequence). The CDR3 contains 13 residues. Losses at the gene ends were 4 bases for V and 8 bases for J; bases not matched to a gene: 8. The CDR3 sequence is CSAKGREFDEQFF. The DNA for the CDR3 is TGCAGTGCTAAAGGGCGGGAGTTCGATGAGCAGTTCTTC.

The J gene is TRBJ2-1, the V gene TRBV5-1, with D tentatively TRBD2 (5 bases). The germline V gene encodes CDR1 SGHRS and CDR2 YFSETQ. The CDR3 loop spans 11 amino acids. The V end lost 5 bases, the J end lost 10 bases, and 10 bases lay between the germline ends. This CDR3 reads CASRGAAEQFF. The CDR3 coding sequence is TGCGCCAGCAGAGGAGCGGCGGAGCAGTTCTTC. The full variable domain, rest sourced from reference TRBV5-1 and TRBJ2-1, is KAGVTQTPRYLIKTRGQQVTLSCSPISGHRSVSWYQQTPGQGLQFLFEYFSETQRNKGNFPGRFSGRQFSNSRSEMNVSTLELGDSALYLCASRGAAEQFFGPGTRLTVL.

The rearrangement joins TRBV20-1 to TRBJ2-5; D is possibly TRBD1 (6 bases). This CDR3 spans 11 amino acids. With 3 bases removed from V and 11 bases from J, the gap between germline ends came to 13 bases. CDR1 is DFQATT, CDR2 SNEGSKA, per germline (reference sequence). In DNA, the CDR3 is TGCAGTGCTAGTACCGAGGGGGAGCAGTACTTC. Translating it yields CSASTEGEQYF.

The chain has TRBV5-5 and TRBJ2-7; 12 positions match TRBD1. The CDR3 spans 14 residues. Losses at the gene ends were 5 bases for V and 4 bases for J; bases not matched to a gene: 4. Germline lookup yields CDR1 SGHKS and CDR2 YYEKEE (reference sequence). As DNA, the CDR3 is TGTGCCAGCAGTAGGGACAGGGGGCAGTACGAGCAGTACTTC. Translation gives CASSRDRGQYEQYF.

This clonotype was found a few times. The chain uses TRBV10-3 and TRBJ1-2; D is uncertain. V lost 7 bases and J lost 4, with 10 bases in between. CDR1 and CDR2 (germline): ENHRY, SYGVKD. This CDR3 spans 12 amino acids. The CDR3 loop reads CAIITGSYGYTF. The CDR3 coding sequence is TGTGCCATCATAACCGGGAGCTATGGCTACACCTTC.

This chain joins TRBV12-3 or TRBV12-4 and TRBJ1-1; D call uncertain. Deletions cut 5 bases from V and 0 bases from J, with 10 bases between. The CDR3 length is 14 residues. The DNA for the CDR3 is TGTGCCAGCAGTCCACGACACATGAACACTGAAGCTTTCTTT. Translated: CASSPRHMNTEAFF.

The chain has TRBV5-1 and TRBJ2-5; D tentatively reads TRBD1 or TRBD2 (5 bases each). The CDR3 runs to 12 residues. Looked up from germline, CDR1 is SGHRS and CDR2 is YFSETQ. Trimming took 7 bases from V and 2 from J, leaving 9 bases between them. The CDR3 reads CASSGPQETQYF. The CDR3 DNA is TGCGCCAGCTCGGGACCTCAAGAGACCCAGTACTTC.

The J gene is TRBJ2-4, the V gene TRBV6-1; D might be TRBD1 (6 bases). The CDR3 runs 10 residues. V lost 2 bases and J lost 13, with 6 bases in between. CDR1 and CDR2 from the germline V gene are MNHNS and SASEGT. The DNA for the CDR3 is TGTGCCAGCAGTGAAACAGGGCAGTACTTC. It translates to CASSETGQYF.

In nucleotides, the CDR3 is TGCAGTGCTAGAGCCCGGACTAGCGGGACCTACAATGAGCAGTTCTTC. Residues: CSARARTSGTYNEQFF. V gene TRBV20-1 combines with J gene TRBJ2-1; 12 positions agree with TRBD2. CDR3 length: 16 amino acids. V was clipped by 1 base and J by 2 bases; unmatched bases: 3. Germline-derived CDR1 and CDR2 are DFQATT and SNEGSKA (reference sequence).

This clonotype turned up a few times. The chain uses TRBV12-3 or TRBV12-4 and TRBJ2-1; D unclear. The CDR3 has 11 residues. V was clipped by 2 bases and J by 8 bases, with 4 bases between them. In DNA, the CDR3 is TGTGCCAGCAGTTTACGCTATGAGCAGTTCTTC. Its translation: CASSLRYEQFF.

The chain is built from TRBV29-1 and TRBJ2-5, with 10 bases lining up with TRBD1. The J call is doubtful: the DNA matches TRBJ2-7 better. There are 11 residues in the CDR3. Germline V gene data show CDR1 as SQVTM and CDR2 as ANQGSEA. Written as DNA, the CDR3 is TGCAGCGTGACAGGGGGCGTCGAGCAGTACTTC. The encoded protein is CSVTGGVEQYF.

The rearrangement uses TRBV20-1 and TRBJ2-5; the D is unclear. Germline-derived CDR1 and CDR2 are DFQATT and SNEGSKA (reference sequence). With 4 bases removed from V and 4 bases from J, the gap between germline ends came to 10 bases. This CDR3 has 12 amino acids. CDR3 nucleotide sequence: TGCAGTGCTAATAAGTGGGGAGAGACCCAGTACTTC. This translates into CSANKWGETQYF.

This clonotype occurred a few times. V gene TRBV12-3 or TRBV12-4 combines with J gene TRBJ2-7, with D possibly matching TRBD1 (6 bases). V gave up 3 bases and J gave up 1 base, with 10 bases separating them. CDR3 length: 14 amino acids. The CDR3 is CASSLSQGSYEQYF. The CDR3 coding sequence is TGTGCCAGCAGTTTGTCCCAGGGGTCCTACGAGCAGTACTTC.

For this clonotype: At one end, the junction sequence differs from germline, possibly due to a read error. The chain joins TRBV12-3 or TRBV12-4 to TRBJ1-2; 7 bases align to TRBD1. CDR3 length: 13 residues. The CDR3 reads CASRETGDFGYAF. The CDR3 region has the DNA TGTGCCAGCCGCGAAACAGGGGACTTTGGCTACGCCTTC.

Here the CDR3 reads CASSLDGGRSADTQYF. CDR3 DNA: TGCGCCAGCAGCTTGGATGGCGGGAGATCCGCAGATACGCAGTATTTT. This chain links TRBV5-1 with TRBJ2-3; 7 bases map to TRBD2. The germline V gene encodes CDR1 SGHRS and CDR2 YFSETQ. Trimming took 0 bases from V and 4 from J; bases not matched to a gene: 8. CDR3 size: 16 residues.

The gene calls are TRBV19 and TRBJ2-1, with D possibly TRBD2 on 5 matching bases. Germline V gene sequence: CDR1 LNHDA, CDR2 SQIVND (reference sequence). V dropped 4 bases and J dropped 9 bases, with 13 bases sitting between them. The CDR3 runs 13 residues. The CDR3 loop reads CASSNGIPIEQFF. The CDR3 region has the DNA TGTGCCAGTAGTAACGGGATTCCCATTGAGCAGTTCTTC.

This chain connects TRBV5-1 to TRBJ2-2, with no clear D. CDR1 SGHRS and CDR2 YFSETQ come from the germline V gene. The CDR3 has 14 residues. Trimming removed 6 bases from V and 5 bases from J, with 14 bases in between. The CDR3 nucleotides are TGCGCCAGCACAGAAGGGCGCTGGACCGGGGAGCTGTTTTTT. Amino acid sequence: CASTEGRWTGELFF.

This rearrangement joins TRBV7-9 to TRBJ1-2, with TRBD1 matching over 7 bases. Losses at the gene ends were 4 bases for V and 5 bases for J; bases not matched to a gene: 16. Germline values: CDR1 SEHNR, CDR2 FQNEAQ (reference sequence). This CDR3 is 17 amino acids long. DNA of the CDR3: TGTGCCAGCAGCTCAGCTCACCGAGACAGGGTTGGATATGGCTACACCTTC. It translates to CASSSAHRDRVGYGYTF.

The chain is built from TRBV7-9 and TRBJ1-5, with 8 bases aligning to TRBD1. CDR3 length: 16 residues. CDR1 SEHNR and CDR2 FQNEAQ come from the germline V gene (reference sequence). The ends lost 5 bases at V and 7 bases at J; junction bases unmatched: 13. CDR3 bases: TGTGCCAGCAGCCTCGCCGGACAGGGACGTTGGCAGCCCCAGCATTTT. Translating gives CASSLAGQGRWQPQHF.

This clonotype was counted between two and nine times. This sequence joins TRBV11-2 and TRBJ2-7; maybe TRBD2 (5 bases). The J call is in doubt because the DNA end fits TRBJ2-5 better. The germline CDR1 and CDR2 sequences are SGHAT and FQNNGV. The CDR3 runs 13 residues. CDR3 sequence: CASSSGLSWTQYF. CDR3 bases: TGTGCCAGCAGCTCAGGACTCTCGTGGACCCAGTACTTC.

The CDR3 region is CASSLRVNEQFF. CDR3 DNA sequence: TGTGCCAGCAGTTTACGGGTCAATGAGCAGTTCTTC. V gene TRBV12-3 or TRBV12-4 combines with J gene TRBJ2-1; D remains unclear. This CDR3 is built from 12 residues. Trimming removed 2 bases at V and 6 bases at J, with 5 bases between.

V gene TRBV20-1 combines with J gene TRBJ2-3; weak D call: TRBD2 (5 bases). This CDR3 is built from 13 residues. The germline V gene has CDR1 DFQATT and CDR2 SNEGSKA (reference sequence). Trimming left V 3 bases short and J 6 bases short, with 13 bases between. CDR3 sequence: CSASRGPADTQYF. CDR3 DNA: TGCAGTGCTAGTAGAGGGCCAGCGGATACGCAGTATTTT.

V gene TRBV20-1 combines with J gene TRBJ1-1, with D tentatively TRBD1 (5 bases). Germline V gene sequence: CDR1 DFQATT, CDR2 SNEGSKA (reference sequence). The CDR3 spans 12 residues. V gave up 8 bases and J gave up 2 bases, with 12 bases separating them. CDR3 sequence: CSSEGINTEAFF. The CDR3 region has the DNA TGCAGTTCAGAGGGGATAAACACTGAAGCTTTCTTT.

The CDR3 nucleotides are TGCAGTGCTAGTGTAGCGGGGGACACAGATACGCAGTATTTT. Its translation: CSASVAGDTDTQYF. The rearrangement joins TRBV20-1 to TRBJ2-3; TRBD2 matches at 9 bases. CDR1 DFQATT and CDR2 SNEGSKA come from the germline V gene (reference sequence). J was trimmed by 2 bases and V by 3 bases; bases with no gene match: 3. The CDR3 spans 14 residues.

V gene TRBV14 combines with J gene TRBJ1-2, with D possibly TRBD1 on 6 matching bases. The CDR3 sequence is 14 residues long. V dropped 0 bases and J dropped 8 bases, with 13 bases sitting between them. Germline V gives CDR1 SGHDN, CDR2 FVKESK. CDR3 in DNA: TGTGCCAGCAGCCAAGATCAGGGGATCCGGGGCTACACCTTC. Protein: CASSQDQGIRGYTF.

In nucleotides, the CDR3 is TGCAGCGTTAGGGAAGGGGCTGGGGCCAACGTCCTGACTTTC. Its translation is CSVREGAGANVLTF. This rearrangement joins TRBV29-1 to TRBJ2-6, with a possible D match to TRBD1 (5 bases). The CDR3 covers 14 residues. Germline CDR1 is SQVTM and CDR2 is ANQGSEA. Trimming took 5 bases from V and 2 from J, leaving 10 bases between them.

CDR3 coding DNA: TGTGCCAGCAGTGAACAGGGTCCAGAGACCCAGTACTTC. This gives the protein CASSEQGPETQYF. J is TRBJ2-5 and V is TRBV6-1; D is possibly TRBD1 (5 bases). Trimming removed 2 bases at V and 4 bases at J, with 8 bases between. The CDR3 runs 13 residues. CDR1 MNHNS and CDR2 SASEGT come from the germline V gene.

The chain uses TRBV29-1 and TRBJ2-1; TRBD2 might be the D (6 bases). The germline V gene encodes CDR1 SQVTM and CDR2 ANQGSEA. This CDR3 is built from 12 residues. The V end was cut by 3 bases, the J end by 9 bases, with 12 bases between. The CDR3 sequence is CSVEELAREQFF. For the CDR3, the DNA is TGCAGCGTTGAGGAACTAGCTCGTGAGCAGTTCTTC.